This TCR beta chain was recorded in a study of T cells after yellow fever vaccination. As TCR cDNA was made by 5'RACE template switching, a universal primer site and UMIs were added. TCRdb itself ran the 5' RACE reads through MiXCR, one entry per CDR3 protein. The table lists some 350,000 distinct CDR3 sequences, 4.1% of them singletons. This clonotype was observed many times. Trimming shortened V by 2 bases and J by 4 bases, and 12 bases separated the two germline ends. This CDR3 is built from 13 residues. Germline V lookup: CDR1 SQVTM, CDR2 ANQGSEA. This TCR was sampled from a man aged 18-30 years who received the YFV17D yellow fever vaccine. The chain joins TRBV29-1 to TRBJ2-7, with D perhaps matching TRBD2 (5 bases). The starting material was PBMCs, obtained 5 days after the yellow fever booster vaccination. CDR3 coding DNA: TGCAGCGTTGAATACGGGGTACGGTACGAGCAGTACTTC. Its protein product is CSVEYGVRYEQYF.